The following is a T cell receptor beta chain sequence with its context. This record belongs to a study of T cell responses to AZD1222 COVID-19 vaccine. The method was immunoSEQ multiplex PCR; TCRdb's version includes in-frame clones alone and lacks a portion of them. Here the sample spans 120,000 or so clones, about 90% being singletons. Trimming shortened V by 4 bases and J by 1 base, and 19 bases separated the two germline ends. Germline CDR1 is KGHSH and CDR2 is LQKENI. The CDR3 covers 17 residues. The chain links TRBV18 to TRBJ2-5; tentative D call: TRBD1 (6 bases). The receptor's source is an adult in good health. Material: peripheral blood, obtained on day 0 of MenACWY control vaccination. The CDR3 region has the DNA TGTGCCAGCTCACTACTAGGCGGCAGGGGTGCCCAAGAGACCCAGTACTTC. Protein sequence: CASSLLGGRGAQETQYF. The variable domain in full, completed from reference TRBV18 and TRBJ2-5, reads NAGVMQNPRHLVRRRGQEARLRCSPMKGHSHVYWYRQLPEEGLKFMVYLQKENIIDESGMPKERFSAEFPKEGPSILRIQQVVRGDSAAYFCASSLLGGRGAQETQYFGPGTRLLVL.